The subject of this entry is one T cell receptor beta chain. This record comes from a study of blood T cell repertoires in COVID-19. Study overall: COVID-19 samples from acute and convalescent phases originated in the United States, Italy and Spain. From T cells, B-cell-depleted T cells, or PBMCs came the material, which was cDNA or gDNA.

The ends lost 5 bases at V and 14 bases at J; junction bases unmatched: 6. There are 13 residues in the CDR3. Germline values: CDR1 LNHDA, CDR2 SQIVND (reference sequence). Authors' processing steps: How many nucleated cells were present was estimated from reference gene primer amplification. TCRdb keeps only in-frame clones here, not all; method: immunoSEQ multiplex PCR. V, J and clone size derive from that table, while D and trimming were established from the DNA sequence. The data contain 200,000 or so clones, roughly 80% of them singletons. The genes are TRBV19 and TRBJ2-1; 13 positions agree with TRBD2. Sequencing was carried out using peripheral blood. This clonotype originated in a woman in her 40s with acute or convalescent COVID-19. CDR3 DNA sequence: TGTGCCAGTAGTCCCGGGACTAGCGGGAAGAAGTTCTTC. Its protein product is CASSPGTSGKKFF.